One sample yielded the 20 T cell receptor beta chains listed below, sequenced in a study of blood T cells in healthy people across ages. The authors ran a second PCR of about 6 to 12 cycles using a sample-barcoded 5' primer and a J-beta primer mix. TCRdb re-called the 5' RACE reads with MiXCR, one entry per CDR3 protein. The data show roughly 1,800,000 distinct CDR3 sequences, around 48% seen once. The sample was blood. These receptors were obtained from a woman aged 40 to 55 in good health.

This clonotype was seen a handful of times. The chain links TRBV4-2 to TRBJ2-3; D remains unclear. Germline V gene lookup returns CDR1 LGHNA and CDR2 YNFKEQ. V was cut by 3 bases and J by 2 bases, with 12 bases left in between. The CDR3 has 15 residues. CDR3 nucleotides: TGTGCCAGCAGCCAGAGCCTCGGTAACACAGATACGCAGTATTTT. It codes for CASSQSLGNTDTQYF.

This clonotype was observed a handful of times. The chain recombines TRBV6-2 or TRBV6-3 with TRBJ2-3; D not resolved. Germline CDR1 MNHEY, CDR2 SVGEGT. The CDR3 has 13 residues. Trimming shortened V by 7 bases and J by 1 base, and 9 bases separated the two germline ends. CDR3 in DNA: TGTGCCAGCACCCTAGATGGCACAGATACGCAGTATTTT. Translating it yields CASTLDGTDTQYF.

V usage is TRBV28 and J usage is TRBJ2-3; 12 nucleotides align to TRBD1. CDR1 and CDR2 (germline): MDHEN, SYDVKM. The CDR3 spans 16 residues. The junction had 6 bases not matched to a gene; V was cut back by 6 bases and J by 2 bases. CDR3 bases: TGTGCCAGCAGGGGACAGGGGGCCTTAATCACAGATACGCAGTATTTT. Its protein product is CASRGQGALITDTQYF.

The V call is TRBV5-1, the J call TRBJ2-1; weak D call: TRBD1 (7 bases). CDR3 length equals 14 residues. The V gene lost 4 bases and the J gene lost 3 bases, with 11 bases spanning the gap. Germline V CDR1 and CDR2: SGHRS, YFSETQ. CDR3 DNA: TGCGCCAGCAGCAATCAGGGGGGCTACAATGAGCAGTTCTTC. This translates into CASSNQGGYNEQFF.

The DNA of the CDR3 is TGCGCCAGCAGCTGGAGGACAGGGACGGACGAGCAGTACTTC. It translates to CASSWRTGTDEQYF. The rearrangement uses TRBV5-1 and TRBJ2-4; TRBD1 matches at 8 bases. The J call is doubtful: the DNA matches TRBJ2-7 better. Germline assignment: CDR1 SGHRS and CDR2 YFSETQ. The CDR3 has 14 amino acids.

The chain has TRBV7-8 and TRBJ1-6, with D maybe TRBD1 (5 bases). With 5 bases removed from V and 10 bases from J, the gap between germline ends came to 18 bases. Germline CDR1 SGHVS, CDR2 FQNEAQ. The CDR3 contains 15 residues. For the CDR3, the DNA is TGTGCCAGCAGCCTCTTGAGACAGTTGGGCTCACCCCTCCACTTT. Amino acids: CASSLLRQLGSPLHF.

The chain carries TRBV6-5 and TRBJ2-5; 8 bases line up with TRBD1. V was clipped by 2 bases and J by 4 bases; unmatched bases: 6. Germline CDR1 MNHEY, CDR2 SVGAGI. The CDR3 has 15 amino acids. The CDR3 DNA follows: TGTGCCAGCAGTTACCTCCGGACAGGGTTAGAGACCCAGTACTTC. Translation: CASSYLRTGLETQYF.

The V gene is TRBV2, the J gene TRBJ1-1, with TRBD1 as a possible D gene (6 bases). CDR3 length: 14 residues. The V gene lost 5 bases and the J gene lost 4 bases, with 14 bases spanning the gap. Germline CDR1 SNHLY, CDR2 FYNNEI. The CDR3 DNA is TGTGCCAGCAGTCTTGGACAGTATAGCACTGAAGCTTTCTTT. Protein product: CASSLGQYSTEAFF.

This clonotype showed up just a few times. The V call is TRBV11-2, the J call TRBJ2-7; weak D call: TRBD2 (5 bases). The ends were cut back, 2 bases at V and 4 bases at J, with 15 bases in the middle. This CDR3 contains 15 residues. Germline V CDR1 and CDR2: SGHAT, FQNNGV. CDR3 nucleotide sequence: TGTGCCAGCAGCTTAAGGAGGTCCGAGATTTACGAGCAGTACTTC. It specifies CASSLRRSEIYEQYF.

As DNA, the CDR3 is TGTGCCAGCAGTTTACTGGGACAGGTCAATTCACCCCTCCACTTT. Its translation is CASSLLGQVNSPLHF. The chain combines TRBV12-3 or TRBV12-4 with TRBJ1-6; 8 nucleotides align to TRBD1. The CDR3 runs to 15 residues. With V trimmed by 2 bases and J by 7 bases, 4 bases remained unmatched.

This clonotype was observed a few times. This chain uses TRBV7-2 with TRBJ2-3; 7 nucleotides align to TRBD2. Germline loops: CDR1 SGHTA, CDR2 FQGNSA. The CDR3 covers 16 residues. Trimming cost V 5 bases and J 4 bases; bases outside gene matches: 12. The CDR3 loop is CASSPSAGRHPDTQYF. The CDR3 DNA reads TGTGCCAGCAGCCCGTCAGCGGGGCGTCACCCAGATACGCAGTATTTT.

CDR3 loop: CASSSRLAGVSGANVLTF. The CDR3, as DNA: TGTGCCAGCAGTTCCAGACTAGCGGGGGTCTCTGGGGCCAACGTCCTGACTTTC. The chain couples TRBV28 to TRBJ2-6; 12 positions agree with TRBD2. This CDR3 is built from 18 residues. V trimming: 4 bases; J trimming: 0 bases; junction bases outside the gene matches: 4. CDR1 is MDHEN and CDR2 is SYDVKM in the germline V gene.

J is TRBJ1-5 and V is TRBV20-1; 8 positions agree with TRBD1. In germline, CDR1 is DFQATT, CDR2 SNEGSKA (reference sequence). V lost 5 bases to trimming and J lost 2 bases; unmatched junction nucleotides: 8. The CDR3 consists of 15 residues. The CDR3 reads CSAGQGGGGNQPQHF. DNA for the CDR3: TGCAGTGCTGGACAGGGCGGGGGGGGCAATCAGCCCCAGCATTTT.

The chain recombines TRBV7-2 with TRBJ2-4, with unresolved D. The germline V gene encodes CDR1 SGHTA and CDR2 FQGNSA. Trimming cost V 2 bases and J 0 bases, with 23 bases left between them. The CDR3 runs 20 residues. CDR3 DNA: TGTGCCAGCAGCTTATCGTCGGAAAGAAGAGACGAGCTAGCCAAAAACATTCAGTACTTC. Encoded protein: CASSLSSERRDELAKNIQYF.

The chain uses TRBV7-3 and TRBJ2-1, with D unresolved. Trimming left V 0 bases short and J 3 bases short, with 9 bases between. The CDR3 extends over 15 amino acids. Germline loops: CDR1 SGHTA, CDR2 FQGTGA. This chain's CDR3 is CASSLTMGYYNEQFF. In DNA, the CDR3 is TGTGCCAGCAGCTTAACTATGGGGTACTACAATGAGCAGTTCTTC.

A remark on this clonotype: This may be a read error: a much more frequent sequence differs by one nucleotide. V gene TRBV27 combines with J gene TRBJ2-7; no clear D gene. The CDR3 covers 11 residues. Germline V lookup: CDR1 MNHEY, CDR2 SMNVEV (reference sequence). The CDR3 sequence: CASRNTYGQYF. In DNA, the CDR3 is TGTGCCAGCAGGAACACCTACGGGCAGTACTTC.

This clonotype was seen only a few times. Compared with germline, one end of the junction differs, possibly owing to a read error. The V and J genes are TRBV27 and TRBJ2-7, with no clear D. The CDR3 consists of 13 residues. Germline V gene sequence: CDR1 MNHEY, CDR2 SMNVEV (reference sequence). This chain's CDR3 is CASSLGESCEQYF. CDR3 in DNA: TGTGCCAGCAGTTTAGGGGAATCCTGCGAGCAGTACTTC.

This chain's CDR3 is CASSRHRSGGAVNEQFF. The CDR3 nucleotides read TGTGCCAGCAGTAGACACCGTAGCGGGGGGGCGGTCAATGAGCAGTTCTTC. V gene TRBV6-2 or TRBV6-3 combines with J gene TRBJ2-1; 11 bases fit TRBD2. Germline assignment: CDR1 MNHEY and CDR2 SVGEGT. CDR3 length: 17 residues. Trimming removed 5 bases from V and 6 bases from J; junction bases left unmatched: 12.

This chain joins TRBV2 and TRBJ2-3; D might be TRBD1 (7 bases). Trimming cost V 7 bases and J 4 bases, with 15 bases left between them. CDR3 length equals 14 residues. Germline CDR1 and CDR2: SNHLY and FYNNEI. CDR3 in amino acids: CASISGGSADTQYF. The CDR3 DNA follows: TGTGCCAGCATCTCAGGGGGGAGTGCAGATACGCAGTATTTT.

This clonotype was seen only a few times. The rearrangement links TRBV6-2 or TRBV6-3 to TRBJ2-4, with D hard to call. The germline V gene has CDR1 MNHEY and CDR2 SVGEGT. CDR3 length: 11 amino acids. Deletions cut 5 bases from V and 6 bases from J, with 5 bases between. The CDR3 DNA reads as TGTGCCAGCAGTCCGCTAAACATTCAGTACTTC. As protein: CASSPLNIQYF.